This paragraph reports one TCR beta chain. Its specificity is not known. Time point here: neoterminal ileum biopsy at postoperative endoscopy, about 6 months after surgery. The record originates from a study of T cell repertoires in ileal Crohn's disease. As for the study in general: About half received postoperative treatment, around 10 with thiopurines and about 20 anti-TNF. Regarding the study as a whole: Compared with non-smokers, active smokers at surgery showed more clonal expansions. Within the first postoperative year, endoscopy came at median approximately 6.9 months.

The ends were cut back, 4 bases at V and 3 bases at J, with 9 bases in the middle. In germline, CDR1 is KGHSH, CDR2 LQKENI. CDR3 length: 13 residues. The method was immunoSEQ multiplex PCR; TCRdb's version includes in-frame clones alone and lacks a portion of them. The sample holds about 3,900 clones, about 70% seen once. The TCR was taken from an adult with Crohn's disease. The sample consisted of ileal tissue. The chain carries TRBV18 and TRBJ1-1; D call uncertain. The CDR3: CASSRAGDTEAFF. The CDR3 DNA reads TGTGCCAGCTCACGGGCCGGGGACACTGAAGCTTTCTTT. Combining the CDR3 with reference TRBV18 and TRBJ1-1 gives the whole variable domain NAGVMQNPRHLVRRRGQEARLRCSPMKGHSHVYWYRQLPEEGLKFMVYLQKENIIDESGMPKERFSAEFPKEGPSILRIQQVVRGDSAAYFCASSRAGDTEAFFGQGTRLTVV.